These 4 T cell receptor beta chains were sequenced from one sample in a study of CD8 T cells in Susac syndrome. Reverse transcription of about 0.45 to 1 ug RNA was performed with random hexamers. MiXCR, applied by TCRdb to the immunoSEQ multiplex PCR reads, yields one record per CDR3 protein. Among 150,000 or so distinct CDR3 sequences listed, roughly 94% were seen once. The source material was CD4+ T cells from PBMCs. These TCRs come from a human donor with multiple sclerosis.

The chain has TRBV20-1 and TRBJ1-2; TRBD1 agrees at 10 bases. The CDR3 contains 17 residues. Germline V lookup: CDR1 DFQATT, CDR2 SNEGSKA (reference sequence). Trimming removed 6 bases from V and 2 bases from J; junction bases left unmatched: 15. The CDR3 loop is CSAGPRQGAFGNYGYTF. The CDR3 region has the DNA TGCAGTGCGGGCCCACGACAGGGGGCTTTCGGGAACTATGGCTACACCTTC.

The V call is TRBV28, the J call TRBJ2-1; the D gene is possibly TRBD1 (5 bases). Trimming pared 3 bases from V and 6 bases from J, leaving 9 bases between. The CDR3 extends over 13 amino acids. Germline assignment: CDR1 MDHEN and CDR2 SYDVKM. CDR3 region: CASSFGALNEQFF. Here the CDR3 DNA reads TGTGCCAGCAGTTTTGGGGCCCTCAATGAGCAGTTCTTC.

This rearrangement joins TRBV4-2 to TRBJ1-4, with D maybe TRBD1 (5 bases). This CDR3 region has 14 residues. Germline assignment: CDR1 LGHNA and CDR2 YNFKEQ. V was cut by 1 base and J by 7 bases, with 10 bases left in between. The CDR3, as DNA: TGTGCCAGCAGCCAAGTCTCAGGGAGTGAAAAACTGTTTTTT. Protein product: CASSQVSGSEKLFF.

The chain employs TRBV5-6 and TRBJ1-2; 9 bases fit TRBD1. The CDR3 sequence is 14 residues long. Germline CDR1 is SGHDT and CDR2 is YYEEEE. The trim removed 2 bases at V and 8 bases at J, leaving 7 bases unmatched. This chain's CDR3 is CASSFGDRVGGYTF. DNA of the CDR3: TGTGCCAGCAGCTTTGGGGACAGGGTTGGCGGCTACACCTTC.